A selection of T cell receptor beta chains follows, all from one sample in a study of shared clonotypes between healthy human individuals. TCRdb's copy holds only in-frame clones and misses some; the assay was immunoSEQ multiplex PCR. The sample has over 1.4 million clones; roughly 96% are singletons. The sample consisted of naive CD4+ T cells sorted from blood. The receptors here all came from a man younger than 40 in good health. CDR3s include the opening cysteine and the closing phenylalanine or tryptophan. D genes are given only for firm matches. The size entry is marked missing in some rows and otherwise reads once, few, many or a size class.

TGTGCCGTGGGGCTGGAACTAGCGGGATCCAATGAGCAGTTCTTC CAVGLELAGSNEQFF TRBJ2-1 . TRBV28 TRBD2
TGCGCCAGCAGCTTGGCCGGTCGACAGGGGTATGAAGCTTTCTTT CASSLAGRQGYEAFF TRBJ1-1 . TRBV5-1 TRBD1
TGTGCCAGCAGCGGTGTTAGGGGGCGCTTTTACGAGCAGTACTTC CASSGVRGRFYEQYF TRBJ2-7 . TRBV11-2 TRBD1
TGTGCCAGCAGCCAAGGGGATATAAGAAACACCATATATTTT CASSQGDIRNTIYF TRBJ1-3 . TRBV14 .
TGTGCCATCAGTGAGCGGGCCGCGGACGGGGAGCTGTTTTTT CAISERAADGELFF TRBJ2-2 once TRBV10-3 .
TGTGCCAGCAGCTCCTACTCTTTGAGGGCCCCCACCGGGGAGCTGTTTTTT CASSSYSLRAPTGELFF TRBJ2-2 . TRBV7-9 .
TGTGCCAGCAGCCAAAAGGCAGGGGTTAGCACCGGGGAGCTGTTTTTT CASSQKAGVSTGELFF TRBJ2-2 . TRBV4-2 .
TGTGCCACCAATGACAGGGCCCAAGAGACCCAGTACTTC CATNDRAQETQYF TRBJ2-5 . TRBV15 TRBD1
TGCGCCAGCAGCCACCGGACAGGGCGGTTTCTTGGAAACACCATATATTTT CASSHRTGRFLGNTIYF TRBJ1-3 . TRBV4-3 TRBD1
TGTGCCAGCAGTCTACGGGGGGTACGAGACGAGCAGTACTTC CASSLRGVRDEQYF TRBJ2-7 . TRBV27 TRBD2
TGTGCCAGCAGCTTAGAAGGGGGTGGATACAATGAGCAGTTCTTC CASSLEGGGYNEQFF TRBJ2-1 . TRBV11-2 .
TGTGCCAGCGCAGCAGGGCATGTATACGAGCAGTACTTC CASAAGHVYEQYF TRBJ2-7 . TRBV6-1 .
TGTGCCAGCAGTTACGCTAGCGGGTTGTACGAGCAGTACTTC CASSYASGLYEQYF TRBJ2-7 . TRBV6-5 TRBD2
TGTGCCAGCAGTTTAGGCGGGAGTAGGACCTACGAGCAGTACTTC CASSLGGSRTYEQYF TRBJ2-7 once TRBV28 TRBD2
TGTGCCAGCAGTCCTTTACTAAGCACAGATACGCAGTATTTT CASSPLLSTDTQYF TRBJ2-3 . TRBV6-5 .
TGTGCCAGCAGCTCTGGACTCCCGGCGGAGCAGTACTTC CASSSGLPAEQYF TRBJ2-7 . TRBV5-4 .
TGTGCCAGCATCTTCCCCGGAGAGACCTACGAGCAGTACTTC CASIFPGETYEQYF TRBJ2-7 . TRBV2 .
TGTGCCAGCAGCAAAACCGACAGGGAACGAACCTATGGCTACACCTTC CASSKTDRERTYGYTF TRBJ1-2 once TRBV21-1 .
TGTGCCAGCAGCAAAGCCCCGGACAGGACCCTACAGCCCCAGCATTTT CASSKAPDRTLQPQHF TRBJ1-5 . TRBV21-1 .
TGTGCCAGCAGCTCCTGGGGCCAAGCGGGATTGGAAGAGACCCAGTACTTC CASSSWGQAGLEETQYF TRBJ2-5 . TRBV7-9 TRBD2
TGCGCCAGCAGCTTAACCGGGACAGGGATCTACGAGCAGTACTTC CASSLTGTGIYEQYF TRBJ2-7 . TRBV5-1 TRBD1
TGTGCCAGCAGCACAAGGACAGGGGCTAGCACAGATACGCAGTATTTT CASSTRTGASTDTQYF TRBJ2-3 . TRBV7-2 TRBD1
TGCGCCAGCAGGGGGACAGCCGCCTCTGGAAACACCATATATTTT CASRGTAASGNTIYF TRBJ1-3 . TRBV10-2 TRBD1
TGTGCCAGCAGTTCGAGCGGGAGGGCCAGGGATGAGCAGTTCTTC CASSSSGRARDEQFF TRBJ2-1 . TRBV27 TRBD2
TGTGCCAGCTCTTCCACCACCGGGACACTAGCTCACAATGAGCAGTTCTTC CASSSTTGTLAHNEQFF TRBJ2-1 . TRBV18 .
TGTGCCAGCAGTATCGCCCCCACAGGTCTTGGCTACACCTTC CASSIAPTGLGYTF TRBJ1-2 . TRBV28 .
TGTGCCAGCAGTTACGGTCAGAACACAGATACGCAGTATTTT CASSYGQNTDTQYF TRBJ2-3 . TRBV6-6 .
TGTGCCAGCAGAAAAACTAGCGGGAGGGCCTACGAGCAGTACTTC CASRKTSGRAYEQYF TRBJ2-7 . TRBV5-6 TRBD2
TGTGCCACCAGCAAGGATTTGACTAGCGGGGTCTACAATGAGCAGTTCTTC CATSKDLTSGVYNEQFF TRBJ2-1 . TRBV15 TRBD2
TGCAGCACCGGGACTAGCGGGAGGGCCCCCCGCGATGAGCAGTTCTTC CSTGTSGRAPRDEQFF TRBJ2-1 . TRBV29-1 TRBD2
TGTGCCAGCAGTTACTCGAACGTCAGCCCATTCCGGGGCTACACCTTC CASSYSNVSPFRGYTF TRBJ1-2 . TRBV6-5 .
TGTGCCAGCAGCAAACGGACTAGCGGGAGTCTCAATGAGCAGTTCTTC CASSKRTSGSLNEQFF TRBJ2-1 once TRBV7-9 TRBD2
TGTGCCAGCAGCCAAGATAGGGCTAGAATACGGGATGAGCAGTTCTTC CASSQDRARIRDEQFF TRBJ2-1 . TRBV14 .
TGTGCCAGCAGTTTATTGGCAGCCCTGTACTTC CASSLLAALYF TRBJ2-7 . TRBV28 .
TGCGCCAGCAGCACGGGACCGGATGAGGGCTACACCTTC CASSTGPDEGYTF TRBJ1-2 . TRBV5-1 .
TGCGCCAGCAGCCAAGAAAAGATGTGGAGGGGGCTTGAAGCTTTCTTT CASSQEKMWRGLEAFF TRBJ1-1 . TRBV4-1 TRBD1
TGCGCCAGCAGCCAAGATAGCGGGGGCGAAGGTAGAGCTTTCTTT CASSQDSGGEGRAFF TRBJ1-1 . TRBV4-3 .
TGTGCCAGCTCACCACTCGAGGGCTATGGAGGTGGCTACACCTTC CASSPLEGYGGGYTF TRBJ1-2 . TRBV18 .
TGCAGCGGGGATAGCGGGAAGGTCATAGATACGCAGTATTTT CSGDSGKVIDTQYF TRBJ2-3 . TRBV29-1 TRBD2
TGTGCCAGCAGGGACGTTTCGTACCAAGAGACCCAGTACTTC CASRDVSYQETQYF TRBJ2-5 . TRBV28 .
TGTGCCAGCAGTTACTCTGGGGGAGACGGCTACGAGCAGTACTTC CASSYSGGDGYEQYF TRBJ2-7 . TRBV6-5 .
TGCGCCAGCAGCTTGAGCGGACCTGGAAACACCATATATTTT CASSLSGPGNTIYF TRBJ1-3 . TRBV5-1 .
TGTGCCAGCGCTAATGGGGCTCGGCAGCCCCAGCATTTT CASANGARQPQHF TRBJ1-5 . TRBV6-5 .
TGTGCCAGCTCATCAACTAGCGGACTTACCTACGAGCAGTACTTC CASSSTSGLTYEQYF TRBJ2-7 . TRBV18 TRBD2
TGTGCCAGCAGTTTCCGGGGGCCCCTGACTGAAGCTTTCTTT CASSFRGPLTEAFF TRBJ1-1 once TRBV28 .
TGTGCCAGCAGTCCCGGGACAGGGGGCTTTGGCTACACCTTC CASSPGTGGFGYTF TRBJ1-2 once TRBV28 TRBD1
TGTGCCAGCAGCGTACCCAAACCGGGACTAGCGGAGTCTAGCACAGATACGCAGTATTTT CASSVPKPGLAESSTDTQYF TRBJ2-3 . TRBV9 TRBD2
TGTGCCAGCAGTGAATGGGCTGTGGACACCATATATTTT CASSEWAVDTIYF TRBJ1-3 . TRBV6-1 .
TGTGCCAGCAGTGAGCGGGAGTTATCCTACGAGCAGTACTTC CASSERELSYEQYF TRBJ2-7 . TRBV6-1 TRBD2
TGTGCCAGCAGCTTAGGCCCGGGACTAACACTCAGCGAGCAGTACTTC CASSLGPGLTLSEQYF TRBJ2-7 . TRBV11-2 TRBD2
TGCGCCAGCAGCCCTGACAGTGATTGGAGCGAGCAGTACTTC CASSPDSDWSEQYF TRBJ2-7 once TRBV4-3 .
TGTGCCAGCAGCGGATGGGGTAAAGGAACTGGAAACACCATATATTTT CASSGWGKGTGNTIYF TRBJ1-3 . TRBV7-9 .
TGTGCCAGCAGCTCCGGGGACAATGAGCAGTTCTTC CASSSGDNEQFF TRBJ2-1 . TRBV6-6 .
TGTGCCAGCAGCATCCGCGCGACTAGCGCAACCTACGAGCAGTACTTC CASSIRATSATYEQYF TRBJ2-7 . TRBV9 TRBD2